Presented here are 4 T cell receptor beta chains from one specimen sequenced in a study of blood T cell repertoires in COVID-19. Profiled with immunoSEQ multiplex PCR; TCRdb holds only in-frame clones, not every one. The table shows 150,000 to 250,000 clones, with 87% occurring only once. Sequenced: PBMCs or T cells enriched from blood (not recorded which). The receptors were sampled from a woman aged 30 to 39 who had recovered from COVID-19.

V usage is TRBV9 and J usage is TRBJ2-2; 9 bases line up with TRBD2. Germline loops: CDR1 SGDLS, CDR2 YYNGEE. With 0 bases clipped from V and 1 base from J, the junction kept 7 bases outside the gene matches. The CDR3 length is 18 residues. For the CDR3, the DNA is TGTGCCAGCAGCGTAGCCCAGCGGGAGGCACTGAACACCGGGGAGCTGTTTTTT. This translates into CASSVAQREALNTGELFF.

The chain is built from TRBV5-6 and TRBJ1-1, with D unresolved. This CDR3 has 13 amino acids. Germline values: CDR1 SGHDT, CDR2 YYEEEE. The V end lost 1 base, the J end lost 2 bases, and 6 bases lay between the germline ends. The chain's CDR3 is CASSLTHNTEAFF. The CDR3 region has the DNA TGTGCCAGCAGCTTGACACATAACACTGAAGCTTTCTTT.

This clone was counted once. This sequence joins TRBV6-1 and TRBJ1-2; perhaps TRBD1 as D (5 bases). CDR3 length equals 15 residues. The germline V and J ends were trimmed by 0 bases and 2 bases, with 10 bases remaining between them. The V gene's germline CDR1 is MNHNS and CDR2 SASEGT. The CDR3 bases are TGTGCCAGCAGTGAAGCGGCGCGGGGGAACTATGGCTACACCTTC. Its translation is CASSEAARGNYGYTF.

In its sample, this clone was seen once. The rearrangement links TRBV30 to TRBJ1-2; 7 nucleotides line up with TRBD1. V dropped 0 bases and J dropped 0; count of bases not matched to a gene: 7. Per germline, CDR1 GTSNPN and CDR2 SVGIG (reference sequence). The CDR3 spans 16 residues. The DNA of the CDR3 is TGTGCCTGGAGTGTAGGGAGGACAGGCCCTAACTATGGCTACACCTTC. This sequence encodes CAWSVGRTGPNYGYTF.